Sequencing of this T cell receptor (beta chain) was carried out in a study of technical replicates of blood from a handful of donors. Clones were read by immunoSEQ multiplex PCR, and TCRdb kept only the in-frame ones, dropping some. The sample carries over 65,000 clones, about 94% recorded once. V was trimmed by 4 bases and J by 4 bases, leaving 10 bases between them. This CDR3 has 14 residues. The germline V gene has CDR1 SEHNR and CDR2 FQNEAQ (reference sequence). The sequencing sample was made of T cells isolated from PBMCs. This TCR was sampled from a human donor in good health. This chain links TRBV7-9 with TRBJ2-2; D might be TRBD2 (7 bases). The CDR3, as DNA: TGTGCCAGCAGCTCGGGGGGCGTCACCGGGGAGCTGTTTTTT. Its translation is CASSSGGVTGELFF.